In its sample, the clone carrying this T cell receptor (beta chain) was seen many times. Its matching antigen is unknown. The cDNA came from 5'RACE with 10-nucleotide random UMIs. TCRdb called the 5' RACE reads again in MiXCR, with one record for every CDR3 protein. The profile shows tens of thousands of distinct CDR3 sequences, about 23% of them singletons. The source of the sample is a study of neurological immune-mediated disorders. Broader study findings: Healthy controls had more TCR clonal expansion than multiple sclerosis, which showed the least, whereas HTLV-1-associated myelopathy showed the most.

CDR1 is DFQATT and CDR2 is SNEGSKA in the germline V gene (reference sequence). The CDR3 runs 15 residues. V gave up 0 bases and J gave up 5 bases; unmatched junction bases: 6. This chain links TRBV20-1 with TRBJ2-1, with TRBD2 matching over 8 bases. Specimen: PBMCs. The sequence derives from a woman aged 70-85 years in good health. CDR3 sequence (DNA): TGCAGTGCTAGAGAAACAAGCGGGAGTAACAATGAGCAGTTCTTC. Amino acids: CSARETSGSNNEQFF.